A selection of T cell receptor beta chains follows, all from one sample in a study of OX40 agonist ivuxolimab in advanced cancers. Assay used: immunoSEQ multiplex PCR; TCRdb lists only in-frame clones, some missing. The profile covers around 69,000 clones, with 85% appearing a single time and roughly 3% taken by the ten largest. The sequencing used CD4+ or CD8+ T cells sorted from blood, collected in a trial of the OX40 agonist ivuxolimab. The receptors come from an adult with an advanced solid tumor such as melanoma, head and neck, liver or kidney cancer. Both conserved end residues are part of each CDR3. D genes are given only for firm matches. Part of the rows lack a size; the others show once, few, many or a class for expanded clones.

v_gene: TRBV28; d_gene: -; abundance: -; j_gene: TRBJ2-7; CDR3nt: TGTGCCAGCAGCCAACCCTACGAGCAGTACTTC; CDR3aa: CASSQPYEQYF
v_gene: TRBV9; d_gene: -; abundance: -; j_gene: TRBJ2-2; CDR3nt: TGTGCCAGCAGCGTAGGAGGGGGTTCGGGCACCGGGGAGCTGTTTTTT; CDR3aa: CASSVGGGSGTGELFF
v_gene: TRBV7-2; d_gene: TRBD1; abundance: -; j_gene: TRBJ2-2; CDR3nt: TGTGCCAGCAGCTTGCCCAGGGGGCTCGCCGGGGAGCTGTTTTTT; CDR3aa: CASSLPRGLAGELFF
v_gene: TRBV30; d_gene: -; abundance: -; j_gene: TRBJ2-7; CDR3nt: TGTGCCTGGAGGGGGGCAGGGAACTACGAGCAGTACTTC; CDR3aa: CAWRGAGNYEQYF
v_gene: TRBV9; d_gene: -; abundance: -; j_gene: TRBJ1-2; CDR3nt: TGTGCCAGCAGCCCAGGGAGGGGCTCGGATGGCTACACCTTC; CDR3aa: CASSPGRGSDGYTF
v_gene: TRBV14; d_gene: TRBD2; abundance: once; j_gene: TRBJ2-1; CDR3nt: TGTGCCAGCAGGGCACGACTAGCGGGATCTAACAATGAGCAGTTCTTC; CDR3aa: CASRARLAGSNNEQFF
v_gene: TRBV7-2; d_gene: -; abundance: -; j_gene: TRBJ2-3; CDR3nt: TGTGCCAGCAGCTTAGTTTCGATGTCTAGTAGGGATACGCAGTATTTT; CDR3aa: CASSLVSMSSRDTQYF
v_gene: TRBV18; d_gene: -; abundance: -; j_gene: TRBJ2-7; CDR3nt: TGTGCCAGCTCACCGCCAGGGCCCTACGAGCAGTACTTC; CDR3aa: CASSPPGPYEQYF
v_gene: TRBV6-6; d_gene: -; abundance: -; j_gene: TRBJ2-3; CDR3nt: TGTGCCAGCAACAGGGAAGGCACAGATACGCAGTATTTT; CDR3aa: CASNREGTDTQYF
v_gene: TRBV30; d_gene: -; abundance: -; j_gene: TRBJ1-1; CDR3nt: TGTGCCTGGAGTAAGTTGAACACTGAAGCTTTCTTT; CDR3aa: CAWSKLNTEAFF
v_gene: TRBV5-1; d_gene: -; abundance: -; j_gene: TRBJ1-1; CDR3nt: TGCGCCAGCAGCTTTGGGTCATGGCTAATGAACACTGAAGCTTTCTTT; CDR3aa: CASSFGSWLMNTEAFF
v_gene: TRBV27; d_gene: TRBD1; abundance: -; j_gene: TRBJ2-6; CDR3nt: TGTGCCAGCAGCCCCGACAGGGCCCCTGGGGCCAACGTCCTGACTTTC; CDR3aa: CASSPDRAPGANVLTF
v_gene: TRBV2; d_gene: TRBD1; abundance: few; j_gene: TRBJ1-1; CDR3nt: TGTGCCAGCAGTGGTATTCCCGGGACAGGGAACACTGAAGCTTTCTTT; CDR3aa: CASSGIPGTGNTEAFF
v_gene: TRBV30; d_gene: TRBD1; abundance: -; j_gene: TRBJ2-2; CDR3nt: TGTGCCTGGAGTCCCAGGGGGCCCCCCGGGGAGCTGTTTTTT; CDR3aa: CAWSPRGPPGELFF
v_gene: TRBV28; d_gene: -; abundance: -; j_gene: TRBJ1-1; CDR3nt: TGTGCCAGCAGTTTAAGGGGCACTGAAGCTTTCTTT; CDR3aa: CASSLRGTEAFF
v_gene: TRBV5-6; d_gene: -; abundance: once; j_gene: TRBJ1-4; CDR3nt: TGTGCCAGCAGCTTGGAGGGTCTGGAAAAACTGTTTTTT; CDR3aa: CASSLEGLEKLFF
v_gene: TRBV14; d_gene: -; abundance: few; j_gene: TRBJ2-1; CDR3nt: TGTGCCAGCAGCCCCTTTATAGGGCAGGAGCAGTTCTTC; CDR3aa: CASSPFIGQEQFF
v_gene: TRBV27; d_gene: -; abundance: -; j_gene: TRBJ2-7; CDR3nt: TGTGCCAGCAGGGGGGCCGGGGGCTCCTACGAGCAGTACTTC; CDR3aa: CASRGAGGSYEQYF
v_gene: TRBV4-2; d_gene: TRBD1; abundance: -; j_gene: TRBJ1-5; CDR3nt: TGTGCCAGCAGCCCGCGACAGGGGGCGGATCAGCCCCAGCATTTT; CDR3aa: CASSPRQGADQPQHF
v_gene: TRBV10-3; d_gene: TRBD1; abundance: -; j_gene: TRBJ2-2; CDR3nt: TGTGCCATCCCAGGACAGGGAAGAAACACCGGGGAGCTGTTTTTT; CDR3aa: CAIPGQGRNTGELFF
v_gene: TRBV27; d_gene: -; abundance: -; j_gene: TRBJ2-1; CDR3nt: TGTGCCAGCAGGCCCATGGCAAGCTCCTACAATGAGCAGTTCTTC; CDR3aa: CASRPMASSYNEQFF
v_gene: TRBV5-6; d_gene: -; abundance: -; j_gene: TRBJ1-5; CDR3nt: TGTGCCAGCAGCCCTCGCGGGAGTCTTGGGCAGGTCAATCAGCCCCAGCATTTT; CDR3aa: CASSPRGSLGQVNQPQHF
v_gene: TRBV7-9; d_gene: -; abundance: -; j_gene: TRBJ1-2; CDR3nt: TGTGCCAGCAGCTTCAGGGCGGGCTACACCTTC; CDR3aa: CASSFRAGYTF
v_gene: TRBV19; d_gene: -; abundance: -; j_gene: TRBJ1-1; CDR3nt: TGTGCCAGTAGTCGAGTGGGGAACACTGAAGCTTTCTTT; CDR3aa: CASSRVGNTEAFF
v_gene: TRBV5-5; d_gene: TRBD2; abundance: once; j_gene: TRBJ2-7; CDR3nt: TGTGCCAGCAGCCTGACTAGCGGGAGAGGTTACGAGCAGTACTTC; CDR3aa: CASSLTSGRGYEQYF
v_gene: TRBV27; d_gene: TRBD1; abundance: once; j_gene: TRBJ1-3; CDR3nt: TGTGCCAGCAGTTTTTCAGGGACAGGGTCAGGAAACACCATATATTTT; CDR3aa: CASSFSGTGSGNTIYF
v_gene: TRBV6-1; d_gene: -; abundance: -; j_gene: TRBJ2-5; CDR3nt: TGTGCCAGCAGTGCCGAGGGACGGGTCCAAGAGACCCAGTACTTC; CDR3aa: CASSAEGRVQETQYF
v_gene: TRBV27; d_gene: TRBD1; abundance: -; j_gene: TRBJ2-5; CDR3nt: TGTGCCAGCACCATATGGGACAGGGGTGTACAGACCCAGTACTTC; CDR3aa: CASTIWDRGVQTQYF
v_gene: TRBV2; d_gene: TRBD1; abundance: -; j_gene: TRBJ1-5; CDR3nt: TGTGCCAGCGGAGAAGACAGGGCCGGGAATCAGCCCCAGCATTTT; CDR3aa: CASGEDRAGNQPQHF
v_gene: TRBV7-9; d_gene: -; abundance: once; j_gene: TRBJ1-3; CDR3nt: TGTGCCAGCAGCTTAGAAGTCCACACCATATATTTT; CDR3aa: CASSLEVHTIYF
v_gene: TRBV6-5; d_gene: -; abundance: few; j_gene: TRBJ1-1; CDR3nt: TGTGCCAGCAGTACGTGGAACACTGAAGCTTTCTTT; CDR3aa: CASSTWNTEAFF
v_gene: TRBV6-5; d_gene: TRBD2; abundance: -; j_gene: TRBJ2-3; CDR3nt: TGTGCCAGCAGGACTAGCACCTTCACAGATACGCAGTATTTT; CDR3aa: CASRTSTFTDTQYF
v_gene: TRBV10-3; d_gene: TRBD2; abundance: few; j_gene: TRBJ2-2; CDR3nt: TGTGCCATCAGGCCGGGACTAGCGAAAAACACCGGGGAGCTGTTTTTT; CDR3aa: CAIRPGLAKNTGELFF
v_gene: TRBV27; d_gene: -; abundance: -; j_gene: TRBJ1-1; CDR3nt: TGTGCCAGCACCCCCGACGGGTTCAGGGGAAACACTGAAGCTTTCTTT; CDR3aa: CASTPDGFRGNTEAFF
v_gene: TRBV6-6; d_gene: -; abundance: -; j_gene: TRBJ2-7; CDR3nt: TGTGCCAGCAGCCCTGCCGGTCATCAGCTCTCCTACGAGCAGTACTTC; CDR3aa: CASSPAGHQLSYEQYF
v_gene: TRBV6-5; d_gene: TRBD2; abundance: -; j_gene: TRBJ2-5; CDR3nt: TGTGCCAGCAGTTCTAGCGGGGGAATTGGGACCCAGTACTTC; CDR3aa: CASSSSGGIGTQYF
v_gene: TRBV19; d_gene: TRBD1; abundance: -; j_gene: TRBJ2-6; CDR3nt: TGTGCCAGCCGGGACAGGACCCTCTCTGGGGCCAACGTCCTGACTTTC; CDR3aa: CASRDRTLSGANVLTF
v_gene: TRBV7-6; d_gene: -; abundance: -; j_gene: TRBJ1-6; CDR3nt: TGTGCCAGCAGCTTAGTTGGGGGGCACAATTCACCCCTCCACTTT; CDR3aa: CASSLVGGHNSPLHF
v_gene: TRBV19; d_gene: -; abundance: -; j_gene: TRBJ2-2; CDR3nt: TGTGCCAGTAGTTATCAGGGAATCGGGGAGCTGTTTTTT; CDR3aa: CASSYQGIGELFF
v_gene: TRBV5-8; d_gene: TRBD1; abundance: -; j_gene: TRBJ1-1; CDR3nt: TGTGCCAGCAGCCGGAGAGGACAGGGGAACACTGAAGCTTTCTTT; CDR3aa: CASSRRGQGNTEAFF
v_gene: TRBV2; d_gene: -; abundance: -; j_gene: TRBJ1-2; CDR3nt: TGTGCCAGCATTGTAGGGAGGGGATGGGGTGGCTACACCTTC; CDR3aa: CASIVGRGWGGYTF
v_gene: TRBV7-2; d_gene: -; abundance: -; j_gene: TRBJ1-1; CDR3nt: TGTGCCAGCAGCTCCCACGGCCGGGGTGACACTGAAGCTTTCTTT; CDR3aa: CASSSHGRGDTEAFF
v_gene: TRBV9; d_gene: -; abundance: -; j_gene: TRBJ2-5; CDR3nt: TGTGCCAGCAGCGTAGACCCCGAAGAGACCCAGTACTTC; CDR3aa: CASSVDPEETQYF